This T cell receptor (beta chain) was found in a study of blood T cell repertoires in COVID-19. Overall study: Samples taken during acute and convalescent COVID-19 were collected in the United States, Italy and Spain. T cells, B-cell-depleted T cells, or PBMCs provided the cDNA or gDNA that served as material.

The CDR3 runs to 14 residues. Trimming left V 3 bases short and J 0 bases short, with 8 bases between. Per the germline V gene, CDR1 is SNHLY and CDR2 is FYNNEI. Measured with immunoSEQ multiplex PCR; TCRdb has only the in-frame clones, and not every one. The data contain approximately 31,000 clones, 91% of them singletons. This chain joins TRBV2 and TRBJ1-2, with D perhaps matching TRBD1 (6 bases). The source of this sequence is a human donor with active COVID-19. The donor label of this sample is uncertain. The specimen sequenced was peripheral blood. CDR3 sequence (DNA): TGTGCCAGCAGTGACAGGGGAACTAACTATGGCTACACCTTC. This encodes CASSDRGTNYGYTF.